This TCR beta chain derives from a study of T cell responses to AZD1222 COVID-19 vaccine. Study-wide results and caveats: Repertoire collection took place solely once the T cell response had peaked. Only six AZD1222 recipients tested seropositive at baseline. Variant regions that are unmutated are reportedly the target of nearly half of spike-specific TCRs. Vaccine-related CD4 TCRs covered spike, predominating at 160-218 and 743-854.

The germline CDR1 and CDR2 sequences are MDHEN and SYDVKM. Between the trimmed V and J ends, which lost 6 bases and 2 bases, there was a span of 17 bases. The CDR3 consists of 15 residues. This clone was detected once. Antigen unknown. Using immunoSEQ multiplex PCR, the repertoire was profiled, and TCRdb retains in-frame clones only, with some absent. The table includes approximately 200,000 clones, 91% detected once. Sequencing was performed on peripheral blood, taken 28 days after the second AZD1222 dose. V is TRBV28 and J is TRBJ2-7; maybe TRBD1 (6 bases). The receptor comes from an adult who received the AZD1222 COVID-19 vaccine. Here the CDR3 reads CASRYPSGETYEQYF. In nucleotides, the CDR3 is TGTGCCAGCAGATACCCTTCAGGGGAAACCTACGAGCAGTACTTC.